This TCR beta chain was recovered during a study of blood T cell repertoires in COVID-19. Notes on this clone: One end of the junction varies from germline; a read error may be responsible.

The CDR3 covers 12 residues. Germline values: CDR1 MNHEY, CDR2 SVGAGI. Profiling relied on immunoSEQ multiplex PCR, and the TCRdb table lists in-frame clones only, not all of them. The profile covers 150,000 to 200,000 clones, with about 81% appearing a single time and about 10% taken by the ten largest. This receptor was taken from a man aged 55-75 years with active or convalescent COVID-19. The sequencing sample was made of peripheral blood. The chain couples TRBV6-5 to TRBJ1-1, with D uncertain. The CDR3 region has the DNA TGTGCCAACAGTGACTCGCACGGTGAAGCTTTCTTT. Amino acid sequence: CANSDSHGEAFF.